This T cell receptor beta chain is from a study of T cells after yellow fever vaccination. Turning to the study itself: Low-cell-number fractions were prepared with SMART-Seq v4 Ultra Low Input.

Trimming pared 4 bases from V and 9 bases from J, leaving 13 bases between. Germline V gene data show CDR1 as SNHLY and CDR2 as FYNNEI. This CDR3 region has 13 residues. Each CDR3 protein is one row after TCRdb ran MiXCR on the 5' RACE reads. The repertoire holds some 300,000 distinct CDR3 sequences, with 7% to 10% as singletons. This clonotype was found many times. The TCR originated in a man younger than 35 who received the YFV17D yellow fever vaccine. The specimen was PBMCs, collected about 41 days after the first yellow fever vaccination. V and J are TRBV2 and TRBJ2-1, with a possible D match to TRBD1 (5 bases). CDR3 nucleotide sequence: TGTGCCAGCAGTGTGACAGTTGCGGTTGAGCAGTTCTTC. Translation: CASSVTVAVEQFF. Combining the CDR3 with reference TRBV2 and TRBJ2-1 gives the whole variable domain EPEVTQTPSHQVTQMGQEVILRCVPISNHLYFYWYRQILGQKVEFLVSFYNNEISEKSEIFDDQFSVERPDGSNFTLKIRSTKLEDSAMYFCASSVTVAVEQFFGPGTRLTVL.